This T cell receptor beta chain derives from a study of OX40 agonist ivuxolimab in advanced cancers. CDR1 is GTSNPN and CDR2 is SVGIG in the germline V gene (reference sequence). Trimming took 5 bases from V and 2 from J; bases not matched to a gene: 2. CDR3 length: 12 residues. Profiling relied on immunoSEQ multiplex PCR, and the TCRdb table lists in-frame clones only, not all of them. The data show about 110,000 clones, 80% to 95% seen once. The count of this clone is one. Other nucleotide sequences from this sample produce the same CDR3. The sample here was CD4+ or CD8+ T cells sorted from blood, taken in a trial of the OX40 agonist ivuxolimab. The sequence was collected from an adult with an advanced solid tumor such as melanoma, head and neck, liver or kidney cancer. The chain has TRBV30 and TRBJ2-7, with 8 nucleotides matching TRBD1. DNA for the CDR3: TGTGCCTGGGGGACAGGACCCTACGAGCAGTACTTC. It specifies CAWGTGPYEQYF.